This entry lists 18 T cell receptor beta chains sequenced from one sample in a study of a mutant IDH1 vaccine in newly diagnosed glioma. The time point is: week 47, end of study. Each dose delivered 300 ug of mutant IDH1 20-mer peptide subcutaneously with imiquimod. Only in-frame clones appear in the TCRdb table, and some are missing; sequencing was by immunoSEQ multiplex PCR. The sample carries approximately 100,000 clones, roughly 91% recorded once. These receptors' targets are unknown. The sample in question was PBMCs, obtained from a glioma patient whose treatment included an IDH1 peptide vaccine. The origin of the receptors is a woman aged 45-65 years with glioma.

This clone has only one observation. The rearrangement uses TRBV7-6 and TRBJ2-4, with 7 bases identical to TRBD2. The junction had 7 bases not matched to a gene; V was cut back by 5 bases and J by 6 bases. Per the germline V gene, CDR1 is SGHVS and CDR2 is FNYEAQ. The CDR3 consists of 14 residues. The CDR3 DNA sequence: TGTGCCAGCAGCCCGACTAGCCGGGGAAACATTCAGTACTTC. Protein product: CASSPTSRGNIQYF.

The chain employs TRBV18 and TRBJ1-3, with D uncertain. The CDR3 contains 10 residues. Trimming took off 9 bases at V and 3 bases at J, with 3 bases between the two ends. The germline V gene has CDR1 KGHSH and CDR2 LQKENI. The CDR3: CASFGNTIYF. CDR3 DNA sequence: TGTGCCAGTTTTGGAAACACCATATATTTT.

J is TRBJ1-6 and V is TRBV6-5, with TRBD1 matching over 9 bases. CDR1 is MNHEY and CDR2 is SVGAGI in the germline V gene. The CDR3 contains 14 residues. J gave up 4 bases and V 5 bases, and 0 bases lay outside the gene matches. DNA for the CDR3: TGTGCCAGCAGTGACAGGGGGTATAATTCACCCCTCCACTTT. It codes for CASSDRGYNSPLHF.

The chain joins TRBV2 to TRBJ1-2; 9 positions agree with TRBD1. CDR1 and CDR2 from the germline V gene are SNHLY and FYNNEI. The CDR3 length is 14 residues. With 6 bases clipped from V and 4 bases from J, the junction kept 6 bases outside the gene matches. The CDR3 coding sequence is TGTGCCAGCAGACGAACAGGGGGCAGCTATGGCTACACCTTC. Encoded protein: CASRRTGGSYGYTF.

The rearrangement uses TRBV6-1 and TRBJ2-3, with D perhaps matching TRBD1 or TRBD2 (5 bases each). CDR3 size: 16 residues. Germline V gene lookup returns CDR1 MNHNS and CDR2 SASEGT. V lost 0 bases and J lost 0, with 10 bases in between. The CDR3 nucleotides are TGTGCCAGCAGTGAAGCGCTGGGGGAGAGCACAGATACGCAGTATTTT. It encodes CASSEALGESTDTQYF.

The chain joins TRBV9 to TRBJ2-1; D may match TRBD1 or TRBD2 (5 bases each). Trimming cost V 0 bases and J 4 bases, with 14 bases left between them. This CDR3 contains 16 residues. The germline V gene has CDR1 SGDLS and CDR2 YYNGEE. The CDR3 sequence is CASSVARGVAYNEQFF. As DNA, the CDR3 is TGTGCCAGCAGCGTAGCGAGAGGGGTTGCGTACAATGAGCAGTTCTTC. Based on the CDR3 plus reference TRBV9 and TRBJ2-1, the full variable domain is DSGVTQTPKHLITATGQRVTLRCSPRSGDLSVYWYQQSLDQGLQFLIQYYNGEERAKGNILERFSAQQFPDLHSELNLSSLELGDSALYFCASSVARGVAYNEQFFGPGTRLTVL.

V gene TRBV6-5 combines with J gene TRBJ2-3; tentative D call: TRBD2 (5 bases). Germline V gives CDR1 MNHEY, CDR2 SVGAGI. Trimming shortened V by 6 bases and J by 11 bases, and 18 bases separated the two germline ends. This CDR3 has 13 amino acids. The CDR3 loop reads CASSPDLAEGQYF. The CDR3 DNA reads TGTGCCAGCAGCCCTGACCTGGCCGAGGGGCAGTATTTT.

The chain combines TRBV9 with TRBJ2-7, with 9 bases aligning to TRBD2. This CDR3 spans 14 amino acids. Germline V gene data show CDR1 as SGDLS and CDR2 as YYNGEE. V was clipped by 4 bases and J by 4 bases; unmatched bases: 6. The CDR3 protein is CASSPASGRYEQYF. The CDR3 DNA is TGTGCCAGCAGCCCCGCAAGCGGGAGGTACGAGCAGTACTTC.

The chain combines TRBV10-3 with TRBJ2-3; perhaps TRBD2 as D (5 bases). The V end lost 5 bases, the J end lost 5 bases, and 17 bases lay between the germline ends. Germline V lookup: CDR1 ENHRY, CDR2 SYGVKD. CDR3 length: 15 amino acids. Written as DNA, the CDR3 is TGTGCCATCAGTACTAGAGTAGGTTTGGTAGATACGCAGTATTTT. This encodes CAISTRVGLVDTQYF.

Of note for this clone: Additional DNA sequences in this sample encode the identical CDR3. The V gene is TRBV29-1, the J gene TRBJ1-2; tentatively, D is TRBD1 (6 bases). This CDR3 region has 15 residues. The V end was cut by 6 bases, the J end by 8 bases, with 25 bases between. CDR1 is SQVTM, CDR2 ANQGSEA, per germline. The CDR3 protein is CSVESRTKGGGGYTF. The CDR3, as DNA: TGCAGCGTGGAATCTAGGACGAAGGGAGGGGGGGGCTACACCTTC.

V gene TRBV6-6 combines with J gene TRBJ1-1; D gene uncertain. The CDR3 length is 12 residues. The germline CDR1 and CDR2 sequences are MNHNY and SVGAGI (reference sequence). V was clipped by 8 bases and J by 0 bases, with 7 bases between them. The CDR3, as DNA: TGTGCCAGCCGACGGTTGAACACTGAAGCTTTCTTT. It codes for CASRRLNTEAFF.

The chain employs TRBV5-4 and TRBJ1-2, with D possibly TRBD1 on 5 matching bases. This CDR3 is 16 amino acids long. Germline CDR1 and CDR2: SGHNT and YYREEE (reference sequence). With 10 bases removed from V and 3 bases from J, the gap between germline ends came to 25 bases. CDR3 amino acids: CAGYLSMGGTYYGYTF. CDR3 nucleotide sequence: TGTGCCGGATATTTGAGTATGGGGGGAACATACTATGGCTACACCTTC.

The V call is TRBV9, the J call TRBJ2-7; D is ambiguous. CDR1 is SGDLS and CDR2 is YYNGEE in the germline V gene. The CDR3 has 13 residues. V was shortened by 4 bases and J by 6 bases, with 14 bases between the two germline ends. The CDR3 protein is CASSTAPPSEQYF. As DNA, the CDR3 is TGTGCCAGCAGCACAGCTCCTCCTTCCGAGCAGTACTTC. The entire variable domain, with the rest obtained from reference TRBV9 and TRBJ2-7, is as follows: DSGVTQTPKHLITATGQRVTLRCSPRSGDLSVYWYQQSLDQGLQFLIQYYNGEERAKGNILERFSAQQFPDLHSELNLSSLELGDSALYFCASSTAPPSEQYFGPGTRLTVT.

The gene calls are TRBV7-9 and TRBJ1-5; D might be TRBD1 (5 bases). The germline CDR1 and CDR2 sequences are SEHNR and FQNEAQ (reference sequence). The CDR3 covers 16 residues. V lost 3 bases, J lost 0 bases, and 12 bases lay in between. CDR3 DNA sequence: TGTGCCAGCAGCTTGGGGGGGAGCTATAGCAATCAGCCCCAGCATTTT. This encodes CASSLGGSYSNQPQHF.

The rearrangement links TRBV28 to TRBJ2-7; perhaps D is TRBD1 or TRBD2 (5 bases each). The ends were cut back, 10 bases at V and 3 bases at J, with 19 bases in the middle. Germline assignment: CDR1 MDHEN and CDR2 SYDVKM. The length of the CDR3 is 14 residues. CDR3 in DNA: TGTGCCACTTTCCGGGGCCCGAGTCACTACGAGCAGTACTTC. Translating gives CATFRGPSHYEQYF.

This clone was recorded only once. Other nucleotide sequences from this sample produce the same CDR3. The chain employs TRBV6-5 and TRBJ2-7; D remains ambiguous. The CDR3 runs to 12 residues. V gave up 9 bases and J gave up 2 bases, with 11 bases separating them. The V gene's germline CDR1 is MNHEY and CDR2 SVGAGI. In DNA form, the CDR3 reads TGTGCCAGTGGGCAGTCTACCTACGAGCAGTACTTC. Its translation: CASGQSTYEQYF.

The rearrangement links TRBV14 to TRBJ1-1, with 10 bases fitting TRBD1. In germline, CDR1 is SGHDN, CDR2 FVKESK. J gave up 3 bases and V 4 bases, and 2 bases lay outside the gene matches. The CDR3 contains 14 residues. The DNA for the CDR3 is TGTGCCAGCAGCCTGGGACAGGGGTACACTGAAGCTTTCTTT. The encoded protein is CASSLGQGYTEAFF.

The chain employs TRBV6-1 and TRBJ2-1, with no clear D. V was shortened by 10 bases and J by 3 bases, with 16 bases between the two germline ends. This CDR3 has 14 residues. Germline V gives CDR1 MNHNS, CDR2 SASEGT. The CDR3, as DNA: TGTGCCATCAGATATTCCGATATCTACAATGAGCAGTTCTTC. The encoded protein is CAIRYSDIYNEQFF.